The T cell receptor beta chain described here comes from a study of blood T cell repertoires in COVID-19. Turning to the study itself: Italy, Spain and the United States were the sources of the convalescent and acute COVID-19 samples. Nucleic acid was either cDNA or gDNA, and it came from T cells, B-cell-depleted T cells, or PBMCs.

The length of the CDR3 is 14 residues. CDR1 is LGHDT, CDR2 YNNKEL, per germline (reference sequence). Trimming took 6 bases from V and 1 from J, leaving 12 bases between them. The authors' processing: Quantification of nucleated cells was approximated via reference gene primer amplification. The method was immunoSEQ multiplex PCR; TCRdb's version includes in-frame clones alone and lacks a portion of them. V and J calls and clone size follow that table, whereas D and trimming were derived from the DNA. The sample lists about 100,000 clones; roughly 84% were seen once. The chain carries TRBV3-1 (or the pseudogene TRBV3-2) and TRBJ2-5; D uncertain. The TCR sequence derives from an older man with active or convalescent COVID-19. The sequencing input was peripheral blood. DNA for the CDR3: TGTGCCAGCAGAAGACTCCTTTCCCAAGAGACCCAGTACTTC. It codes for CASRRLLSQETQYF.